These T cell receptor beta chains were read from a single sample in a study of Graves' ophthalmopathy and Graves' hyperthyroidism. In TCRdb, the multiplex PCR reads were re-called with MiXCR into one record per CDR3 protein. The sample lists over a million distinct CDR3 sequences, about two fifths occurring once. The material sequenced was peripheral blood or thyroid tissue (not recorded which). Every receptor here comes from an adult man with Graves' hyperthyroidism. CDR3s include the opening cysteine and the closing phenylalanine or tryptophan.

j_gene: TRBJ2-7
v_gene: TRBV12-3/TRBV12-4
CDR3aa: CASSQAGGPRSYEQYF

j_gene: TRBJ1-1
v_gene: TRBV5-6
CDR3aa: CASRLGAKGHTEAFF

j_gene: TRBJ1-5
v_gene: TRBV12-3/TRBV12-4
CDR3aa: CASRFLGTGDQPQHF

j_gene: TRBJ1-4
v_gene: TRBV20-1
CDR3aa: CSARYRTNNEKLFF

j_gene: TRBJ1-5
v_gene: TRBV19
CDR3aa: CASSPPDPGRNQPQHF

j_gene: TRBJ2-7
v_gene: TRBV29-1
CDR3aa: CSGGGEKTYEQYF

j_gene: TRBJ2-5
v_gene: TRBV10-3
CDR3aa: CASSALSGTELTQYF

j_gene: TRBJ1-6
v_gene: TRBV7-8
CDR3aa: CASSLTQGERGSPLHF

j_gene: TRBJ2-5
v_gene: TRBV2
CDR3aa: CASTRFGGQETQYF

j_gene: TRBJ2-2
v_gene: TRBV2
CDR3aa: CASKSGTPNTGELFF

j_gene: TRBJ2-2
v_gene: TRBV6-1
CDR3aa: CASIPGSRSGELFF

j_gene: TRBJ2-5
v_gene: TRBV15
CDR3aa: CATSRDLASGGLQETQYF

j_gene: TRBJ1-3
v_gene: TRBV29-1
CDR3aa: CSAATTGFSTNYGYTIYF

j_gene: TRBJ2-6
v_gene: TRBV29-1
CDR3aa: CSVEAASGANVLTF

j_gene: TRBJ2-5
v_gene: TRBV29-1
CDR3aa: CSAAPTEILQETQYF

j_gene: TRBJ2-7
v_gene: TRBV11-2
CDR3aa: CAGSLEGGALHEQYF

j_gene: TRBJ2-7
v_gene: TRBV16
CDR3aa: CASSQIRLAGTSYEQYF

j_gene: TRBJ2-2
v_gene: TRBV7-6
CDR3aa: CASSHGLAGTGELFF

j_gene: TRBJ2-5
v_gene: TRBV9
CDR3aa: CASSGRTGGNQPQYF

j_gene: TRBJ2-5
v_gene: TRBV7-9
CDR3aa: CASSLGAGSQETQYF

j_gene: TRBJ2-7
v_gene: TRBV10-3
CDR3aa: CAISQGAAAYEQYF

j_gene: TRBJ2-7
v_gene: TRBV20-1
CDR3aa: CSARILAGGGYEQYF

j_gene: TRBJ2-7
v_gene: TRBV27
CDR3aa: CASSYTGLAGSYEQYF

j_gene: TRBJ2-2
v_gene: TRBV25-1
CDR3aa: CASSPRKTGELFF

j_gene: TRBJ2-7
v_gene: TRBV10-2
CDR3aa: CASSQPGQGNEQYF

j_gene: TRBJ1-5
v_gene: TRBV6-5
CDR3aa: CASSMDRGQPQHF

j_gene: TRBJ2-2
v_gene: TRBV30
CDR3aa: CAWSVSAENTGELFF

j_gene: TRBJ1-2
v_gene: TRBV10-3
CDR3aa: CAISAGGSSGDGYTF

j_gene: TRBJ2-2
v_gene: TRBV15
CDR3aa: CATSRETVYTGELFF

j_gene: TRBJ1-2
v_gene: TRBV25-1
CDR3aa: CATHETGGDGYTF

j_gene: TRBJ2-2
v_gene: TRBV12-3/TRBV12-4
CDR3aa: CASSLRQGGTGELFF

j_gene: TRBJ2-5
v_gene: TRBV19
CDR3aa: CASSATIRSETQYF

j_gene: TRBJ2-7
v_gene: TRBV10-1
CDR3aa: CASSVVGESGQYF

j_gene: TRBJ2-5
v_gene: TRBV9
CDR3aa: CASSVAGLQETQYF

j_gene: TRBJ2-7
v_gene: TRBV7-9
CDR3aa: CASSSRRGVSYEQYF

j_gene: TRBJ2-7
v_gene: TRBV10-3
CDR3aa: CASGTGHDSYEQYF

j_gene: TRBJ2-7
v_gene: TRBV19
CDR3aa: CASSMVGVGSTAQYF

j_gene: TRBJ2-5
v_gene: TRBV10-3
CDR3aa: CAIRAGTVETQYF

j_gene: TRBJ1-5
v_gene: TRBV12-3/TRBV12-4
CDR3aa: CASSTGQGALKQPQHF

j_gene: TRBJ2-2
v_gene: TRBV19
CDR3aa: CASSIPARHRDTGELFF

j_gene: TRBJ1-5
v_gene: TRBV20-1
CDR3aa: CSARRGITQPQHF

j_gene: TRBJ1-1
v_gene: TRBV7-8
CDR3aa: CASSGPISGTANTEAFF

j_gene: TRBJ2-5
v_gene: TRBV19
CDR3aa: CASSTGQASLQETQYF

j_gene: TRBJ2-7
v_gene: TRBV7-9
CDR3aa: CASSSNRLSYF

j_gene: TRBJ2-5
v_gene: TRBV9
CDR3aa: CASSVTWTGEETQYF

j_gene: TRBJ1-5
v_gene: TRBV7-9
CDR3aa: CASSLEGTTQPQHF

j_gene: TRBJ2-2
v_gene: TRBV19
CDR3aa: CASSRLRVGSAGELFF